These 20 T cell receptor beta chains originate from one sample sequenced in a study of blood T cell repertoires in COVID-19. This table comes from immunoSEQ multiplex PCR, and its TCRdb copy is limited to in-frame clones, with some not included. The sample shows around 250,000 clones, just under 90% of them seen only once. Input material: PBMCs or T cells enriched from blood (not recorded which). The receptors shown here come from a woman aged 30 to 39 with acute COVID-19.

The chain employs TRBV7-9 and TRBJ1-1; TRBD1 matches 8 bases. The CDR3 length is 16 residues. With 4 bases clipped from V and 0 bases from J, the junction kept 7 bases outside the gene matches. Germline CDR1 SEHNR, CDR2 FQNEAQ (reference sequence). In DNA, the CDR3 is TGTGCCAGCAGCTCCAGGGGGCCGGGGGTGAACACTGAAGCTTTCTTT. Protein sequence: CASSSRGPGVNTEAFF.

V is TRBV12-5 and J is TRBJ2-1; a possible D gene is TRBD2 (6 bases). Germline assignment: CDR1 LGHNT and CDR2 FRNRAP. CDR3 length equals 16 residues. Trimming shortened V by 1 base and J by 3 bases, and 13 bases separated the two germline ends. CDR3 coding DNA: TGTGCTAGTGGTTTGGGGACTGGGCGGGACTACAATGAGCAGTTCTTC. Translation gives CASGLGTGRDYNEQFF.

The chain combines TRBV29-1 with TRBJ1-1; D perhaps matches TRBD1 (5 bases). Trimming shortened V by 7 bases and J by 0 bases, and 12 bases separated the two germline ends. CDR3 length: 13 residues. Looked up from germline, CDR1 is SQVTM and CDR2 is ANQGSEA. The CDR3 spells CSAQGQLNTEAFF. Here the CDR3 DNA reads TGCAGCGCCCAGGGCCAGCTGAACACTGAAGCTTTCTTT.

This chain uses TRBV29-1 with TRBJ2-1, with 14 bases identical to TRBD2. This CDR3 has 16 residues. CDR1 and CDR2 (germline): SQVTM, ANQGSEA. The V and J ends lost 4 bases and 10 bases, in that order; junction bases with no gene match: 12. The DNA of the CDR3 is TGCAGCGTTGTGTTCCCGCCCGGGACTAGCGGGGGAGAGCAGTTCTTC. It is translated as CSVVFPPGTSGGEQFF.

The rearrangement joins TRBV10-2 to TRBJ1-2; 8 bases map to TRBD1. The junction had 0 bases not matched to a gene; V was cut back by 6 bases and J by 6 bases. The germline CDR1 and CDR2 sequences are WSHSY and SAAADI. CDR3 length: 11 residues. The CDR3, as DNA: TGCGCCAGCAGGGGACAGGATGGCTACACCTTC. Encoded protein: CASRGQDGYTF.

The J gene is TRBJ2-7, the V gene TRBV7-9; 13 bases line up with TRBD2. Germline V gene lookup returns CDR1 SEHNR and CDR2 FQNEAQ (reference sequence). With V trimmed by 0 bases and J by 5 bases, 7 bases remained unmatched. This CDR3 spans 17 amino acids. DNA of the CDR3: TGTGCCAGCAGCTTAGCGTTGGGGACTAGCGGGAAGAACGAGCAGTACTTC. Its protein product is CASSLALGTSGKNEQYF.

V gene TRBV14 combines with J gene TRBJ2-7; 7 positions agree with TRBD2. The V gene's germline CDR1 is SGHDN and CDR2 FVKESK. The CDR3 runs to 14 residues. Trimming cost V 1 base and J 6 bases; bases outside gene matches: 6. The CDR3 DNA is TGTGCCAGCAGCCAAGGTCTAGCGGTTAGCGAGCAGTACTTC. It codes for CASSQGLAVSEQYF.

This clone was picked up one time. The rearrangement joins TRBV9 to TRBJ2-7; TRBD2 might be the D (6 bases). The CDR3 is 16 residues long. V was cut by 4 bases and J by 1 base, with 18 bases left in between. Germline CDR1 reads SGDLS; CDR2 reads YYNGEE. The CDR3 DNA reads as TGTGCCAGCAGCCACGGCCCCGGGACTTCATCCTACGAGCAGTACTTC. Translated, it gives CASSHGPGTSSYEQYF.

CDR3 coding DNA: TGTGCCAGCAGGGGAGGACAGGGCTATGGCTACACCTTC. Translation: CASRGGQGYGYTF. V and J are TRBV6-5 and TRBJ1-2, with 8 positions matching TRBD1. V was clipped by 6 bases and J by 4 bases; unmatched bases: 4. Per germline, CDR1 MNHEY and CDR2 SVGAGI. The CDR3 contains 13 residues.

The chain is built from TRBV29-1 and TRBJ2-1, with TRBD2 matching 13 bases. This CDR3 contains 15 residues. The germline CDR1 and CDR2 sequences are SQVTM and ANQGSEA. V lost 4 bases and J lost 3; bases outside the gene matches: 3. The CDR3 loop reads CSVGGTSGIYNEQFF. Here the CDR3 DNA reads TGCAGCGTTGGCGGGACTAGCGGGATCTACAATGAGCAGTTCTTC.

The chain recombines TRBV6-1 with TRBJ2-1; TRBD1 matches 9 bases. The germline V gene has CDR1 MNHNS and CDR2 SASEGT. The V segment lost 2 bases and the J segment 11 bases; nucleotides outside the gene matches: 13. The CDR3 runs to 16 residues. CDR3 nucleotide sequence: TGTGCCAGCAGTGAAAGGGGGAGGACAGGGGATAATAAGCAGTTCTTC. It translates to CASSERGRTGDNKQFF.

This rearrangement joins TRBV24-1 to TRBJ2-3; TRBD1 matches at 7 bases. The V and J ends lost 4 bases and 3 bases, in that order; junction bases with no gene match: 6. The CDR3 totals 15 residues. Germline assignment: CDR1 KGHDR and CDR2 SFDVKD. CDR3 nucleotides: TGTGCCACCAGTGAGCAGGGGGTTTTGACAGATACGCAGTATTTT. As protein: CATSEQGVLTDTQYF.

V gene TRBV30 combines with J gene TRBJ2-1, with D possibly being TRBD2 (6 bases). Trimming removed 0 bases from V and 10 bases from J, with 16 bases in between. CDR3 length: 14 amino acids. Germline values: CDR1 GTSNPN, CDR2 SVGIG (reference sequence). The CDR3 here is CAWSVTYQEGEQFF. In nucleotides, the CDR3 is TGTGCCTGGAGTGTAACATACCAGGAGGGGGAGCAGTTCTTC. Full variable domain (missing parts from reference TRBV30 and TRBJ2-1): SQTIHQWPATLVQPVGSPLSLECTVEGTSNPNLYWYRQAAGRGLQLLFYSVGIGQISSEVPQNLSASRPQDRQFILSSKKLLLSDSGFYLCAWSVTYQEGEQFFGPGTRLTVL.

The chain is built from TRBV4-2 and TRBJ2-1; 11 nucleotides align to TRBD2. This CDR3 comprises 15 residues. V trimming: 1 base; J trimming: 8 bases; junction bases outside the gene matches: 4. Germline V gene data show CDR1 as LGHNA and CDR2 as YNFKEQ. CDR3 sequence reads: CASSQGTSGWDEQFF. The CDR3 nucleotides read TGTGCCAGCAGCCAAGGGACTAGCGGGTGGGATGAGCAGTTCTTC.

The chain uses TRBV2 and TRBJ1-2; TRBD1 aligns across 8 bases. V shed 4 bases, J shed 5 bases, and the junction held 12 bases outside the gene matches. This CDR3 has 16 amino acids. From germline, CDR1 is SNHLY and CDR2 FYNNEI. CDR3 sequence (DNA): TGTGCCAGCAGTGCGGACCCTGGGACAGGAGGTTATGGCTACACCTTC. It is translated as CASSADPGTGGYGYTF.

The CDR3 spells CASSLEGVSSYNSPLHF. Here the CDR3 DNA reads TGTGCCAGCAGCTTAGAGGGGGTCTCGTCCTATAATTCACCCCTCCACTTT. V is TRBV7-8 and J is TRBJ1-6; D might be TRBD1 (6 bases). The germline V and J ends were trimmed by 1 base and 1 base, with 11 bases remaining between them. The CDR3 totals 17 residues. CDR1 SGHVS and CDR2 FQNEAQ come from the germline V gene. Filled out from reference TRBV7-8 and TRBJ1-6, the complete variable domain reads GAGVSQSPRYKVAKRGQDVALRCDPISGHVSLFWYQQALGQGPEFLTYFQNEAQLDKSGLPSDRFFAERPEGSVSTLKIQRTQQEDSAVYLCASSLEGVSSYNSPLHFGNGTRLTVT.

The chain links TRBV5-1 to TRBJ2-1, with a tentative D call TRBD2 (6 bases). V was cut by 4 bases and J by 1 base, with 9 bases left in between. This CDR3 comprises 14 residues. From germline, CDR1 is SGHRS and CDR2 YFSETQ. This CDR3 is CASSPSDSYNEQFF. Written as DNA, the CDR3 is TGCGCCAGCAGCCCTAGCGATTCCTACAATGAGCAGTTCTTC.

The chain is built from TRBV6-4 and TRBJ1-2; D ambiguous. The CDR3 contains 15 residues. CDR1 MRHNA and CDR2 SNTAGT come from the germline V gene. V was trimmed by 0 bases and J by 2 bases, leaving 10 bases between them. The CDR3 reads CASSDSLRRNYGYTF. In DNA form, the CDR3 reads TGTGCCAGCAGTGACTCGCTCCGCAGAAACTATGGCTACACCTTC.

The chain has TRBV7-9 and TRBJ2-2, with D tentatively TRBD1 (7 bases). CDR3 length equals 17 residues. Germline V gives CDR1 SEHNR, CDR2 FQNEAQ (reference sequence). Trimming took off 6 bases at V and 0 bases at J, with 17 bases between the two ends. CDR3 protein: CASRAGQRGTNTGELFF. CDR3 nucleotide sequence: TGTGCCAGCAGGGCGGGACAGAGAGGAACGAACACCGGGGAGCTGTTTTTT.

The chain combines TRBV4-3 with TRBJ2-3; the match to TRBD2 covers 11 bases. CDR3 size: 19 residues. Per the germline V gene, CDR1 is LGHNA and CDR2 is YSLEER. V lost 0 bases, J lost 2 bases, and 10 bases stayed unmatched. The CDR3 loop reads CASSQERVAGGLDTDTQYF. As DNA, the CDR3 is TGCGCCAGCAGCCAAGAGAGAGTAGCGGGAGGGTTGGACACAGATACGCAGTATTTT.